This TCR beta chain was sequenced in a study of yellow fever vaccine responses in identical twins. The CDR3 is 12 amino acids. V was pared by 2 bases and J by 5 bases, with 4 bases between. CDR1 and CDR2 from the germline V gene are SGHAT and FQDESV (reference sequence). TCRdb passed the RT-PCR reads through MiXCR, listing each CDR3 protein once. The sample carries about 11,000 distinct CDR3 sequences, 77% recorded once. As regards this clonotype: Its antigen remains unidentified.

Points from the study as a whole: Vaccine T cell responses of twins reportedly seemed partly convergent and partly personalized.

Here the sequenced sample was T cells from blood (PBMCs), unsorted or a sorted subset (not recorded which), taken before or after yellow fever vaccination (not recorded which). The genes are TRBV11-1 and TRBJ2-1; D not certain. This clonotype was sampled from a woman between 18 and 30 years old who received the yellow fever vaccine. CDR3 nucleotides: TGTGCCAGCAGCTTAAGAGACAATGAGCAGTTCTTC. This gives the protein CASSLRDNEQFF.